Listed here is a single T cell receptor beta chain. Antigen specificity is unknown. Per germline, CDR1 SNHLY and CDR2 FYNNEI. The CDR3 sequence is 14 residues long. V was trimmed by 8 bases and J by 0 bases, leaving 13 bases between them. This sample is part of a study of blood T cells in healthy people across ages. A second roughly 6 to 12 cycle PCR used barcoded and J-beta primers. Every cDNA molecule carried a tag from a template-switch adaptor bearing 12 random nucleotides. From the 5' RACE reads, TCRdb called clonotypes with MiXCR, one entry per CDR3 protein. In the table there are over a million distinct CDR3 sequences, 40% to 50% of which are singletons. Study-wide findings and caveats: The study could not conclusively compare naive and antigen-experienced cells, given its unsorted PBMCs.

The sample taken for sequencing was blood. The receptor was isolated from an older woman in good health. The rearrangement uses TRBV2 and TRBJ1-1; D is perhaps TRBD1 (5 bases). This chain's CDR3 is CASHPGAMNTEAFF. CDR3 sequence (DNA): TGTGCCAGCCACCCTGGGGCGATGAACACTGAAGCTTTCTTT.